Described below is a single TCR beta chain sequence and its context. Per the study methods: Amplification of reference gene primers was used by the study to estimate nucleated cell counts. Assay: immunoSEQ multiplex PCR; the TCRdb copy retains only in-frame clones and omits some. The D gene and trimming were derived from the DNA, and the V and J assignments and clone size from that table. In the table there are under 65,000 clones, about 81% of which are singletons. These data belong to a study of blood T cell repertoires in COVID-19. Study context: The United States, Italy and Spain supplied acute and convalescent COVID-19 samples. PBMCs, B-cell-depleted T cells, or T cells were the source of the cDNA or gDNA that made up the material.

The CDR3 spans 14 residues. V gave up 5 bases and J gave up 0 bases, with 10 bases separating them. Germline CDR1 is MNHEY and CDR2 is SVGAGI. Seattle patients were enrolled while actively infected and followed longitudinally. This TCR came from a man in his fifties or sixties with COVID-19, enrolled during active disease. Sequencing was carried out using peripheral blood. The chain couples TRBV6-5 to TRBJ1-2; TRBD1 might be the D (5 bases). The CDR3 protein is CASSPRAANYGYTF. The CDR3 DNA is TGTGCCAGCAGTCCCAGGGCAGCTAACTATGGCTACACCTTC.